This is a list of T cell receptor beta chains from one sample in a study of OX40 agonist ivuxolimab in advanced cancers. Assay used: immunoSEQ multiplex PCR; TCRdb lists only in-frame clones, some missing. The profile shows about 51,000 clones, 60% to 80% of them singletons. The sample was CD4+ or CD8+ T cells sorted from blood, taken in a trial of the OX40 agonist ivuxolimab. The receptor source for this set is an adult with an advanced solid tumor such as melanoma, head and neck, liver or kidney cancer. CDR3s include the opening cysteine and the closing phenylalanine or tryptophan. Fields, in order: V gene, clone size, J gene, D gene, CDR3 protein, CDR3 DNA. The D gene is left open where the match is weak. Rows give clone size only sometimes, using once, few, many, or a class for an expanded clone.

v_gene: TRBV10-2; abundance: medium-sized; j_gene: TRBJ2-5; d_gene: TRBD1; CDR3aa: CASRSGTEEKTQYF; CDR3nt: TGCGCCAGCAGGTCCGGGACAGAGGAAAAGACCCAGTACTTC
v_gene: TRBV28; abundance: NA; j_gene: TRBJ1-2; d_gene: NA; CDR3aa: CASSFGAAANGYTF; CDR3nt: TGTGCCAGCAGTTTCGGGGCAGCTGCAAATGGCTACACCTTC
v_gene: TRBV5-1; abundance: NA; j_gene: TRBJ1-5; d_gene: NA; CDR3aa: CASSLGAGTHSNQPQHF; CDR3nt: TGCGCCAGCAGCTTGGGGGCAGGGACTCATAGCAATCAGCCCCAGCATTTT
v_gene: TRBV6-1; abundance: NA; j_gene: TRBJ1-5; d_gene: NA; CDR3aa: CASSPGNSNQPQHF; CDR3nt: TGTGCCAGCAGTCCCGGAAATAGCAATCAGCCCCAGCATTTT
v_gene: TRBV18; abundance: medium-sized; j_gene: TRBJ2-7; d_gene: NA; CDR3aa: CASSPAGVESYEQYF; CDR3nt: TGTGCCAGCTCACCCGCTGGCGTCGAATCCTACGAGCAGTACTTC
v_gene: TRBV5-1; abundance: NA; j_gene: TRBJ1-1; d_gene: NA; CDR3aa: CASSHLNTKAFF; CDR3nt: TGCGCCAGCAGCCATTTAAACACTAAAGCTTTCTTT
v_gene: TRBV5-1; abundance: medium-sized; j_gene: TRBJ1-2; d_gene: NA; CDR3aa: CASSLDESGSSGYTF; CDR3nt: TGCGCCAGCAGCTTGGATGAGTCGGGATCGTCTGGCTACACCTTC
v_gene: TRBV5-5; abundance: NA; j_gene: TRBJ1-3; d_gene: TRBD1; CDR3aa: CASSENRGLSSGNTIYF; CDR3nt: TGTGCCAGCAGCGAAAACAGGGGATTAAGCTCTGGAAACACCATATATTTT
v_gene: TRBV4-2; abundance: NA; j_gene: TRBJ2-1; d_gene: NA; CDR3aa: CASSQDTGGGSSYNEQFF; CDR3nt: TGTGCCAGCAGCCAAGATACGGGCGGAGGGAGCTCCTACAATGAGCAGTTCTTC
v_gene: TRBV12-5; abundance: NA; j_gene: TRBJ2-1; d_gene: NA; CDR3aa: CASGFPPDNEQFF; CDR3nt: TGTGCTAGTGGTTTCCCCCCGGACAATGAGCAGTTCTTC
v_gene: TRBV5-1; abundance: NA; j_gene: TRBJ1-6; d_gene: NA; CDR3aa: CASSLSRGSALNSPLHF; CDR3nt: TGCGCCAGCAGCTTGTCGAGGGGGTCGGCCTTAAATTCACCCCTCCACTTT
v_gene: TRBV5-1; abundance: NA; j_gene: TRBJ2-1; d_gene: NA; CDR3aa: CASSKNPPSAERDEQFF; CDR3nt: TGCGCCAGCAGCAAAAACCCCCCTAGCGCCGAGCGGGATGAGCAGTTCTTC
v_gene: TRBV28; abundance: NA; j_gene: TRBJ1-5; d_gene: NA; CDR3aa: CAGSTRGRVYQPQHF; CDR3nt: TGTGCCGGCAGCACCCGGGGACGGGTCTATCAGCCCCAGCATTTT
v_gene: TRBV5-1; abundance: NA; j_gene: TRBJ2-6; d_gene: NA; CDR3aa: CASSLTGQRSGANVLTF; CDR3nt: TGCGCCAGCAGCTTAACGGGGCAGCGCTCTGGGGCCAACGTCCTGACTTTC
v_gene: TRBV5-6; abundance: few; j_gene: TRBJ2-7; d_gene: NA; CDR3aa: CASSSTVYEQYF; CDR3nt: TGTGCCAGCAGCTCGACAGTTTACGAGCAGTACTTC
v_gene: TRBV2; abundance: NA; j_gene: TRBJ2-7; d_gene: NA; CDR3aa: CASMADSARDEQYF; CDR3nt: TGTGCCAGCATGGCAGACAGTGCTCGGGACGAGCAGTACTTC
v_gene: TRBV19; abundance: NA; j_gene: TRBJ2-1; d_gene: NA; CDR3aa: CASSMEGDEQFF; CDR3nt: TGTGCCAGTAGTATGGAGGGGGATGAGCAGTTCTTC
v_gene: TRBV6-4; abundance: NA; j_gene: TRBJ2-3; d_gene: TRBD2; CDR3aa: CASLPKFYSGSNYTQYF; CDR3nt: TGTGCCAGCCTTCCGAAGTTCTATAGCGGGAGTAATTATACGCAGTATTTT
v_gene: TRBV28; abundance: NA; j_gene: TRBJ2-7; d_gene: TRBD2; CDR3aa: CASSSQTSGFYEQYF; CDR3nt: TGTGCCAGCAGCTCCCAGACTAGCGGGTTCTACGAGCAGTACTTC
v_gene: TRBV5-1; abundance: NA; j_gene: TRBJ2-5; d_gene: TRBD1; CDR3aa: CASSLDGPGQGLVGRFQETQYF; CDR3nt: TGCGCCAGCAGCTTGGACGGACCCGGACAGGGGCTGGTCGGGAGATTTCAAGAGACCCAGTACTTC
v_gene: TRBV6-1; abundance: NA; j_gene: TRBJ2-1; d_gene: NA; CDR3aa: CASRAGGAGANEQFF; CDR3nt: TGTGCCAGCAGGGCAGGGGGGGCAGGAGCCAATGAGCAGTTCTTC
v_gene: TRBV5-1; abundance: NA; j_gene: TRBJ2-1; d_gene: NA; CDR3aa: CASSLAGAVYNEQFF; CDR3nt: TGCGCCAGCAGCTTGGCGGGAGCGGTATACAATGAGCAGTTCTTC
v_gene: TRBV27; abundance: few; j_gene: TRBJ2-7; d_gene: TRBD1; CDR3aa: CASKGQGINEQYF; CDR3nt: TGTGCCAGCAAGGGACAGGGGATAAACGAGCAGTACTTC
v_gene: TRBV27; abundance: once; j_gene: TRBJ2-3; d_gene: TRBD2; CDR3aa: CASSRAGGPGTQYF; CDR3nt: TGTGCCAGCAGTCGGGCGGGAGGGCCTGGTACGCAGTATTTT
v_gene: TRBV19; abundance: medium-sized; j_gene: TRBJ2-1; d_gene: TRBD2; CDR3aa: CARRTSGSYEQFF; CDR3nt: TGTGCCAGGCGGACTAGCGGGAGCTATGAGCAGTTCTTC
v_gene: TRBV7-9; abundance: NA; j_gene: TRBJ1-6; d_gene: NA; CDR3aa: CASSSWDGSNSPLHF; CDR3nt: TGTGCCAGCAGCTCGTGGGACGGCTCAAATTCACCCCTCCACTTT
v_gene: TRBV27; abundance: NA; j_gene: TRBJ1-6; d_gene: TRBD1; CDR3aa: CASSSFRGPSPLHF; CDR3nt: TGTGCCAGCAGTTCTTTCAGGGGGCCTTCACCCCTCCACTTT
v_gene: TRBV7-9; abundance: once; j_gene: TRBJ1-3; d_gene: TRBD1; CDR3aa: CASSFPGGKGGNTIYF; CDR3nt: TGTGCCAGCAGCTTTCCAGGGGGCAAGGGTGGAAACACCATATATTTT
v_gene: TRBV9; abundance: NA; j_gene: TRBJ2-1; d_gene: TRBD1; CDR3aa: CASSGQGAAGGNSYNEQFF; CDR3nt: TGTGCCAGCAGCGGACAGGGGGCCGCCGGGGGGAACTCCTACAATGAGCAGTTCTTC
v_gene: TRBV11-1; abundance: NA; j_gene: TRBJ1-2; d_gene: NA; CDR3aa: CASSLWRDYGYTF; CDR3nt: TGTGCCAGCAGCTTGTGGCGGGACTATGGCTACACCTTC
v_gene: TRBV5-1; abundance: NA; j_gene: TRBJ1-5; d_gene: TRBD1; CDR3aa: CASSEGGVVNQPQHF; CDR3nt: TGCGCCAGCAGTGAAGGGGGCGTCGTCAATCAGCCCCAGCATTTT
v_gene: TRBV5-4; abundance: once; j_gene: TRBJ1-3; d_gene: NA; CDR3aa: CASSFYAVSGVSSGNTIYF; CDR3nt: TGTGCCAGCAGCTTTTATGCGGTTAGCGGAGTGAGCTCTGGAAACACCATATATTTT
v_gene: TRBV2; abundance: NA; j_gene: TRBJ1-2; d_gene: NA; CDR3aa: CASSKEAGDYGYTF; CDR3nt: TGTGCCAGCAGTAAGGAGGCGGGGGACTATGGCTACACCTTC
v_gene: TRBV11-2; abundance: once; j_gene: TRBJ2-7; d_gene: NA; CDR3aa: CASTLQYEQYF; CDR3nt: TGTGCCAGCACCCTGCAGTACGAGCAGTACTTC
v_gene: TRBV5-5; abundance: NA; j_gene: TRBJ2-1; d_gene: TRBD2; CDR3aa: CASSFPGLAGGRRLYNEQFF; CDR3nt: TGTGCCAGCAGCTTTCCGGGACTAGCGGGAGGCCGGCGCCTCTACAATGAGCAGTTCTTC
v_gene: TRBV5-1; abundance: NA; j_gene: TRBJ2-1; d_gene: NA; CDR3aa: CASSLEWHEQFF; CDR3nt: TGCGCCAGCAGCTTGGAATGGCATGAGCAGTTCTTC
v_gene: TRBV28; abundance: NA; j_gene: TRBJ2-1; d_gene: NA; CDR3aa: CASSPGNYNEQFF; CDR3nt: TGTGCCAGCAGTCCCGGGAACTACAATGAGCAGTTCTTC
v_gene: TRBV30; abundance: NA; j_gene: TRBJ2-1; d_gene: TRBD2; CDR3aa: CAWSARGVSYNEQFF; CDR3nt: TGTGCCTGGAGCGCCCGGGGGGTCTCCTACAATGAGCAGTTCTTC